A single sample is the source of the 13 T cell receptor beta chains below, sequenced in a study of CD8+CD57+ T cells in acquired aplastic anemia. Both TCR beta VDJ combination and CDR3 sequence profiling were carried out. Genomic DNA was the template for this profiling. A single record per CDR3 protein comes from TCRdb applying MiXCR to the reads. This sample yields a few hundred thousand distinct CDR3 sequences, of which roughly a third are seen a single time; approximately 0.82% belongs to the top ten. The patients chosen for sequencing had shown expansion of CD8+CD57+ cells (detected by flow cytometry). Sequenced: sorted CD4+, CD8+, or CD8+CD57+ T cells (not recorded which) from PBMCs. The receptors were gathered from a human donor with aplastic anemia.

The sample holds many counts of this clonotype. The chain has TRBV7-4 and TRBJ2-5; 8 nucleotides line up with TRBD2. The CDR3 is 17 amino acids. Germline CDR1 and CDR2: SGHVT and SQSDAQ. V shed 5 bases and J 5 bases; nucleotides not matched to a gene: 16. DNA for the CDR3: TGTGCCAGCAGCCGACTAGGGAAGCGGGGGCCGCGGGAGACCCAGTACTTC. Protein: CASSRLGKRGPRETQYF.

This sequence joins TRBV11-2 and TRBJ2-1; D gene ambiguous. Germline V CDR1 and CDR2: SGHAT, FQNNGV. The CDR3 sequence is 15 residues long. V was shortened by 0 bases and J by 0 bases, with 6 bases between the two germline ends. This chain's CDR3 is CASSLEMSSYNEQFF. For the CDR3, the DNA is TGTGCCAGCAGCTTAGAAATGAGCTCCTACAATGAGCAGTTCTTC.

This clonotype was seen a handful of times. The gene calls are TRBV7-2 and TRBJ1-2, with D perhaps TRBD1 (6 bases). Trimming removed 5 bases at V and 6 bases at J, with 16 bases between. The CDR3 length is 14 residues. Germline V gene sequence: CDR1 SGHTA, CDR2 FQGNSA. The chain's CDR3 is CASSQDVGAHGYTF. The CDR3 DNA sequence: TGTGCCAGCAGCCAAGATGTGGGGGCTCATGGCTACACCTTC. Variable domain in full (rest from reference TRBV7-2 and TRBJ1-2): GAGVSQSPSNKVTEKGKDVELRCDPISGHTALYWYRQSLGQGLEFLIYFQGNSAPDKSGLPSDRFSAERTGGSVSTLTIQRTQQEDSAVYLCASSQDVGAHGYTFGSGTRLTVV.

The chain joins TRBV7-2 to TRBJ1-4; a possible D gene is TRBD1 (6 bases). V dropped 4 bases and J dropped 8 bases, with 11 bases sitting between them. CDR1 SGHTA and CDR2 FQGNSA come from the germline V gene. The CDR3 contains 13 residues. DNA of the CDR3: TGTGCCAGCAGCTCAGGGGCCGGGGAAAAACTGTTTTTT. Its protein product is CASSSGAGEKLFF. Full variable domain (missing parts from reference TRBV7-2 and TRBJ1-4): GAGVSQSPSNKVTEKGKDVELRCDPISGHTALYWYRQSLGQGLEFLIYFQGNSAPDKSGLPSDRFSAERTGGSVSTLTIQRTQQEDSAVYLCASSSGAGEKLFFGSGTQLSVL.

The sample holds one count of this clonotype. CDR3 sequence reads: CSATRGREKLFF. Here the CDR3 DNA reads TGCAGTGCTACCAGGGGGCGTGAAAAACTGTTTTTT. The genes are TRBV20-1 and TRBJ1-4; TRBD1 agrees at 8 bases. Germline CDR1 DFQATT, CDR2 SNEGSKA (reference sequence). The CDR3 consists of 12 residues. V lost 4 bases, J lost 7 bases, and 2 bases stayed unmatched.

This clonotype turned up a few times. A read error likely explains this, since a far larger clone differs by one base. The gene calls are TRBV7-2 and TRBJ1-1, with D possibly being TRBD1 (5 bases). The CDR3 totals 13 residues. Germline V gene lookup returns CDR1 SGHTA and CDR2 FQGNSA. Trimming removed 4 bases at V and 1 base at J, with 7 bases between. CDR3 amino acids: CASSWGRNTEAFF. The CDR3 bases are TGTGCCAGCAGCTGGGGCAGGAACACTGAAGCTTTCTTT.

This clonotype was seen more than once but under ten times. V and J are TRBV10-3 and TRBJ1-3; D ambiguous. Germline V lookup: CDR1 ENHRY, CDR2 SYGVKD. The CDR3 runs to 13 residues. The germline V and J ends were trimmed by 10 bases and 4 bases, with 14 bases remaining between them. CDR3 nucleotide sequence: TGTGCCAGCATTAAAACCGGGGGAAACACCATATATTTT. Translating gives CASIKTGGNTIYF.

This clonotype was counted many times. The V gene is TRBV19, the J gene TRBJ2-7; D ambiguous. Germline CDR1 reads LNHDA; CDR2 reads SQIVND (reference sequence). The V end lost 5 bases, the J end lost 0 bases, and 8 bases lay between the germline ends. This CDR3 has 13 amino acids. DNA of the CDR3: TGTGCCAGTAGTGTAAGGACCTCCTACGAGCAGTACTTC. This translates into CASSVRTSYEQYF.

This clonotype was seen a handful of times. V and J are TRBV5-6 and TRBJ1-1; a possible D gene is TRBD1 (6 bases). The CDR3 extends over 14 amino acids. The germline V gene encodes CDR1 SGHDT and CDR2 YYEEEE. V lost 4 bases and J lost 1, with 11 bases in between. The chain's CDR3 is CASSRQVANTEAFF. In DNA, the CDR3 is TGTGCCAGCAGCCGACAGGTCGCGAACACTGAAGCTTTCTTT.

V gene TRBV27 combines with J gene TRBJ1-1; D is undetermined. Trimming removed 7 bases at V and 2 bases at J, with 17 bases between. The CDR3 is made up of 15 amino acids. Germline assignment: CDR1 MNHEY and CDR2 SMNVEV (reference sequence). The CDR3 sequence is CASTPASGFNTEAFF. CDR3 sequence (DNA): TGTGCCAGCACTCCCGCCTCGGGGTTTAACACTGAAGCTTTCTTT.

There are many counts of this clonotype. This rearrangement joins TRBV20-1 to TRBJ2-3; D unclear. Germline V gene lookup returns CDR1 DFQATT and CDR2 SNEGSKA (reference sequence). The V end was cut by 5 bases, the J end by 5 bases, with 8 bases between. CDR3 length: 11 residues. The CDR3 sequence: CSAFSRDTQYF. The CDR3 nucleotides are TGCAGTGCTTTCTCACGAGATACGCAGTATTTT.

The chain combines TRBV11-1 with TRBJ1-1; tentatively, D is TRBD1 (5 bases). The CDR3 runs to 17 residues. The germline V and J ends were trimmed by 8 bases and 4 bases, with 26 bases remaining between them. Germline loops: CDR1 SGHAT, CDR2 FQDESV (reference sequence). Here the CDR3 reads CASGGVGGGYVGTEAFF. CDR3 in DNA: TGTGCCAGCGGGGGAGTGGGGGGTGGATATGTGGGCACTGAAGCTTTCTTT.

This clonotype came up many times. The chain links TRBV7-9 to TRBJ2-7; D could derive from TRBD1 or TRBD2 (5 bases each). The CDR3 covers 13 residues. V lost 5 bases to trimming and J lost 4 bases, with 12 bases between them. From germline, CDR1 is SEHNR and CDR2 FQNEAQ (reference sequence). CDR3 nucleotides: TGTGCCAGCAGCCGAGGGGCAAGGTACGAGCAGTACTTC. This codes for CASSRGARYEQYF.